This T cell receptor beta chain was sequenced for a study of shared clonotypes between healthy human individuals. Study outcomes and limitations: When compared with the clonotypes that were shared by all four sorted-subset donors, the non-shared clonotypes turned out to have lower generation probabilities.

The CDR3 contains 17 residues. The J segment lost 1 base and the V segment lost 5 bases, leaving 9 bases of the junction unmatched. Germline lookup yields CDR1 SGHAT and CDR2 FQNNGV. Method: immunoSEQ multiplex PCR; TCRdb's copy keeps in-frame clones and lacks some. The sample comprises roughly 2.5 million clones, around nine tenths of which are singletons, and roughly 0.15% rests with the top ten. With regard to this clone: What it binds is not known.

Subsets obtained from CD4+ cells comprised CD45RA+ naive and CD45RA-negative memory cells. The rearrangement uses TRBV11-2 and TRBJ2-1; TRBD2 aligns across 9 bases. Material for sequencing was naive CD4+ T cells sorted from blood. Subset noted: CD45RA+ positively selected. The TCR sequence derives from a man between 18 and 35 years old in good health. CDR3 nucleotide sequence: TGTGCCAGCAGCCAATCCCGTAGCGGGAGTTCCTACAATGAGCAGTTCTTC. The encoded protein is CASSQSRSGSSYNEQFF.